The present entry profiles one T cell receptor beta chain with its context. Its antigen is as yet unknown. Deep-level running was used for the assay. Sequencing used immunoSEQ multiplex PCR; TCRdb keeps in-frame clones, though not all of them. This table has approximately 740,000 clones, 80% to 95% appearing once. The sample originates from a study of shared clonotypes between healthy human individuals. Overall study results and limits: Genetic and exposure-history diversity was limited by the few donors.

CD45RO-negative, CCR7-positively selected cells formed the naive CD8 fraction, excluding terminally differentiated effector memory CD45RA+ cells. The sequencing input was naive CD8+ T cells sorted from blood. The clonotype was recovered from a man in his thirties or forties in good health.

The CDR3 is CASSRGVATNEKLFF. As DNA, the CDR3 is TGTGCCAGCAGCCGGGGAGTTGCAACTAATGAAAAACTGTTTTTT. The chain joins TRBV28 to TRBJ1-4; D is ambiguous. Trimming pared 6 bases from V and 0 bases from J, leaving 11 bases between. This CDR3 has 15 residues. In germline, CDR1 is MDHEN, CDR2 SYDVKM.